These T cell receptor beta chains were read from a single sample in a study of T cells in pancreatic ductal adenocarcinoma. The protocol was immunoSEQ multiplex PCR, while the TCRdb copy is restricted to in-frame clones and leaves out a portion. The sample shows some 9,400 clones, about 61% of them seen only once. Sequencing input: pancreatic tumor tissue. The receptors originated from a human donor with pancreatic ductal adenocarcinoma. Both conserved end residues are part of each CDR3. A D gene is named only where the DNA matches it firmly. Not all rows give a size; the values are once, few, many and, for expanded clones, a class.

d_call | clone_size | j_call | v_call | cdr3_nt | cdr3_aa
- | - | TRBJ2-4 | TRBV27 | TGTGCCAGCAAGAGTTCAGGGGCCAAAAACATTCAGTACTTC | CASKSSGAKNIQYF
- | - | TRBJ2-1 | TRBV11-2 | TGTGCCAGCACCTGGGAAGCGGTGCCCTACAATGAGCAGTTCTTC | CASTWEAVPYNEQFF
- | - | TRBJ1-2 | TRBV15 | TGTGCCACCAGCAGAGACCCGGGGGCAGGGAATTTGGCTAACTATGGCTACACCTTC | CATSRDPGAGNLANYGYTF
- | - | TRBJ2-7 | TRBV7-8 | TGTGCCAGCAGCCTCACGAGTGATCGGCAGTACTTC | CASSLTSDRQYF
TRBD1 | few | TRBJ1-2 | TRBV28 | TGTGCCAGCTCTCAGGGGGCGTCCGCCTATGGCTACACCTTC | CASSQGASAYGYTF
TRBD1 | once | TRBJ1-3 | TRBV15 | TGTGCCACCAGCAGAGAGCGGCCAGGGGGCAAATTTTCTGGAAACACCATATATTTT | CATSRERPGGKFSGNTIYF
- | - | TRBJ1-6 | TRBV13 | TGTGCCAGCAGCTTGGGACCCTCACCCCTCCACTTT | CASSLGPSPLHF
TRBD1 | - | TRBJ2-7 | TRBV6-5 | TGTGCCAGCAGTTACTCGACTCAGGGGGCCTACGAGCAGTACTTC | CASSYSTQGAYEQYF
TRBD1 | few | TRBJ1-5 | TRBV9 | TGTGCCAGCAGCGTCAAGGGGGCGGAGGCTCAGCCCCAGCATTTT | CASSVKGAEAQPQHF
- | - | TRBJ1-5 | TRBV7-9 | TGTGCCAGCAGCCTGAGTAGTGCTAATCAGCCCCAGCATTTT | CASSLSSANQPQHF